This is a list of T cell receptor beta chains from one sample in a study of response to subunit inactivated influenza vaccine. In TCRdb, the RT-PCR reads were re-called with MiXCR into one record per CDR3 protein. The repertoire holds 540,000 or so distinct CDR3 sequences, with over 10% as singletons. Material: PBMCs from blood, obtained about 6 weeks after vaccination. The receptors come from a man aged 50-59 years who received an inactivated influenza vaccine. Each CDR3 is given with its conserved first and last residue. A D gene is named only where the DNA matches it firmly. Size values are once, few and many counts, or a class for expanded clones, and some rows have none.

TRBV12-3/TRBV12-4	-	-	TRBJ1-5	CASSRQSEQPQHF	TGTGCCAGCAGTCGACAGAGTGAACAGCCCCAGCATTTT
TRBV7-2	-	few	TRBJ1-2	CASSLVFSAGQGYTF	TGTGCCAGCAGCTTAGTCTTCTCGGCAGGGCAAGGCTACACCTTC
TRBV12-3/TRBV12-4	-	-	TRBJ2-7	CASSLEGHFTEQYF	TGTGCCAGCAGTTTAGAAGGACACTTCACCGAGCAGTACTTC
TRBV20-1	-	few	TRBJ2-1	CSARAAQTGNEQFF	TGCAGTGCTAGAGCCGCCCAAACCGGCAATGAGCAGTTCTTC
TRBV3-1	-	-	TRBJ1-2	CASSQDNRARYGYTF	TGTGCCAGCAGCCAAGATAACAGGGCGAGATATGGCTACACCTTC
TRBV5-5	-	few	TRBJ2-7	CASSPMGGVRNYEQYF	TGTGCCAGCAGCCCGATGGGTGGGGTGAGAAACTACGAGCAGTACTTC
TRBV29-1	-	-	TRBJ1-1	CSASKFVNTEAFF	TGCAGCGCCTCAAAGTTCGTAAACACTGAAGCTTTCTTT
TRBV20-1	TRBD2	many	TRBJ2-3	CSATATSGGVDTQYF	TGCAGTGCTACAGCGACTAGCGGGGGGGTAGATACGCAGTATTTT
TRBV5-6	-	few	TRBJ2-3	CASSLDPGLTDTQYF	TGTGCCAGCAGCTTAGACCCAGGGCTTACAGATACGCAGTATTTT
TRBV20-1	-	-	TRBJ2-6	CSARDLTAHSGANVLTF	TGCAGTGCTAGAGATCTCACAGCCCACTCTGGGGCCAACGTCCTGACTTTC
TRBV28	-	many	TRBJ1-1	CASSLGDAGSTEAFF	TGTGCCAGCAGTCTCGGCGATGCGGGGAGCACTGAAGCTTTCTTT
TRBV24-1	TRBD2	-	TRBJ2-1	CATSDLALGSGRANEQFF	TGTGCCACCAGTGATCTGGCCCTGGGTAGCGGGAGGGCCAATGAGCAGTTCTTC
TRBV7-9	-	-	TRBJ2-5	CASKRDSQETQYF	TGTGCCAGCAAACGGGACTCCCAAGAGACCCAGTACTTC
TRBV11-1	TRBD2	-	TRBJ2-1	CASSLPFRLAGIYNEQFF	TGTGCCAGCAGCTTACCTTTCCGACTAGCGGGAATATACAATGAGCAGTTCTTC
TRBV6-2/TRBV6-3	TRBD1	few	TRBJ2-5	CASRPWTGRQQETQYF	TGTGCCAGCAGACCCTGGACAGGGCGCCAGCAAGAGACCCAGTACTTC
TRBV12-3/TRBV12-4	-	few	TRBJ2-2	CASSFSNGGGELFF	TGTGCCAGCAGTTTTAGTAATGGGGGCGGGGAGCTGTTTTTT
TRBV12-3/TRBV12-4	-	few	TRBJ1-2	CASSEDRANYGYTF	TGTGCCAGCAGTGAGGACAGAGCTAACTATGGCTACACCTTC
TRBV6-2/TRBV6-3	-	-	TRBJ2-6	CASSYQKESGQGILGANVLTF	TGTGCCAGCAGTTACCAAAAGGAAAGCGGCCAGGGGATTCTTGGGGCCAACGTCCTGACTTTC
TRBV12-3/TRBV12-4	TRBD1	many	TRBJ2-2	CASTRDRAGELFF	TGTGCCAGCACCCGGGACAGGGCCGGGGAGCTGTTTTTT
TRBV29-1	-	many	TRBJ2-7	CSVARGYEQYF	TGCAGCGTTGCGCGGGGATACGAGCAGTACTTC
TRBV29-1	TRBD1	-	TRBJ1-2	CSVTWTGVIGGYTF	TGCAGCGTGACTTGGACAGGGGTAATAGGGGGCTACACCTTC
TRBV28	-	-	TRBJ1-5	CASTTGTQPQHF	TGTGCCAGCACTACAGGGACCCAGCCCCAGCATTTT
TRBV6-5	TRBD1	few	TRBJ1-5	CASSYSSAGGQPQHF	TGTGCCAGCAGTTACTCGAGTGCAGGGGGTCAGCCCCAGCATTTT
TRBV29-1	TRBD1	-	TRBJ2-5	CSVVPGTGPREAQYF	TGCAGCGTTGTGCCCGGGACAGGGCCAAGAGAGGCCCAGTACTTC
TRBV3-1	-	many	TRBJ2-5	CASRERARQETQYF	TGTGCCAGCCGAGAGCGGGCCCGACAAGAGACCCAGTACTTC
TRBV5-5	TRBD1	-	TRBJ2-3	CASSQPQGGTDTQYF	TGTGCCAGCAGCCAACCACAGGGGGGCACAGATACGCAGTATTTT
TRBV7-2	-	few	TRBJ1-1	CASSKRWRTDTEAFF	TGTGCCAGCAGCAAACGGTGGAGGACAGACACTGAAGCTTTCTTT
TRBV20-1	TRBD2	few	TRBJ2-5	CSARDHLAGVGETQYF	TGCAGTGCTAGAGATCACCTAGCGGGAGTTGGTGAGACCCAGTACTTC
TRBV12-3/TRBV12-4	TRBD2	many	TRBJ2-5	CASSLTWTSMGQETQYF	TGTGCCAGCAGTTTAACCTGGACTAGCATGGGGCAAGAGACCCAGTACTTC
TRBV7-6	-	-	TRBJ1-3	CASSLGRGDAGNTIYF	TGTGCCAGCAGCTTAGGGAGGGGAGATGCTGGAAACACCATATATTTT
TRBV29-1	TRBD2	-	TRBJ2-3	CSAPSTSGVSTDTQYF	TGCAGCGCCCCGTCGACTAGCGGGGTTAGCACAGATACGCAGTATTTT
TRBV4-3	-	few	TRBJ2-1	CASSQERARGYNEQFF	TGCGCCAGCAGCCAAGAGAGGGCGCGGGGATACAATGAGCAGTTCTTC
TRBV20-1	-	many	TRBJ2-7	CSARDGRNEQYF	TGCAGTGCTAGAGATGGGAGAAACGAGCAGTACTTC
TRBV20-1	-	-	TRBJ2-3	CSARVGLGTDTQYF	TGCAGTGCTAGAGTGGGGTTGGGCACAGATACGCAGTATTTT